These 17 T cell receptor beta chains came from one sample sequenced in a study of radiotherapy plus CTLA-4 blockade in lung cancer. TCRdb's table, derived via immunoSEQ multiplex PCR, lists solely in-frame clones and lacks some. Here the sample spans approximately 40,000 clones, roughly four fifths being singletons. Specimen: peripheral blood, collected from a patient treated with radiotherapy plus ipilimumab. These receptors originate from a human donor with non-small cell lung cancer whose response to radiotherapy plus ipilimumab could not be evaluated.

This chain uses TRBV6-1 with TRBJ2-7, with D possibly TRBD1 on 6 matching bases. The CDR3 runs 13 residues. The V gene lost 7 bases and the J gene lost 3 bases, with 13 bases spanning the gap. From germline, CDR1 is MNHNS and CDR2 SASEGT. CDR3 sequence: CASIDTGSYEQYF. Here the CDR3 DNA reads TGTGCCAGCATCGACACAGGGAGCTACGAGCAGTACTTC.

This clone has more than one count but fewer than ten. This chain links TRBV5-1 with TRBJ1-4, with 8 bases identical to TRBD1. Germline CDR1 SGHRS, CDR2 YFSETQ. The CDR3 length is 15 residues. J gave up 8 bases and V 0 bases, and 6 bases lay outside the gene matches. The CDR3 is CASSLGAGGIEKLFF. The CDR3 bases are TGCGCCAGCAGCTTGGGTGCAGGGGGCATCGAAAAACTGTTTTTT.

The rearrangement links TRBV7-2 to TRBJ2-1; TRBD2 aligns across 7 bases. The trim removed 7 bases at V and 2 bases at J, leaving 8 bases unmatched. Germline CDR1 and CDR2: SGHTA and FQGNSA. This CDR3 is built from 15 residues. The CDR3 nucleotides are TGTGCCAGCAAGGGCAGACTAGCTACCTACAATGAGCAGTTCTTC. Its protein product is CASKGRLATYNEQFF.

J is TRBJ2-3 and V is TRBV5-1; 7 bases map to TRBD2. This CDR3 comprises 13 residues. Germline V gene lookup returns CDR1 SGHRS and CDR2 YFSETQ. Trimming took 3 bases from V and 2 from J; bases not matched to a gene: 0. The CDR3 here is CASSWDYTDTQYF. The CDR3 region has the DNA TGCGCCAGCAGCTGGGACTACACAGATACGCAGTATTTT.

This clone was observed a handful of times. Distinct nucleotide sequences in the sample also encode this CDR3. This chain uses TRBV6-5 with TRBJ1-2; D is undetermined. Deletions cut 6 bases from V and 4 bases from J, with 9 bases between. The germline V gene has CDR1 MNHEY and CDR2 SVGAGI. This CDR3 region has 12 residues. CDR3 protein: CASSSNFYGYTF. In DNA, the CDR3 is TGTGCCAGCAGCTCTAACTTCTATGGCTACACCTTC.

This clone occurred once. CDR3 in amino acids: CASSFSAGGDTGELFF. The CDR3 nucleotides read TGTGCCAGCAGTTTCTCTGCGGGAGGGGACACCGGGGAGCTGTTTTTT. V is TRBV27 and J is TRBJ2-2, with TRBD2 identical over 9 bases. From germline, CDR1 is MNHEY and CDR2 SMNVEV (reference sequence). There are 16 residues in the CDR3. Germline trimming cut 3 bases from V and 3 bases from J; bases unmatched to any gene: 5.

The CDR3 reads CASSLSVRTEAFF. DNA for the CDR3: TGTGCCAGCAGTTTATCGGTGAGGACTGAAGCTTTCTTT. The V gene is TRBV27, the J gene TRBJ1-1, with D hard to call. Germline V gene sequence: CDR1 MNHEY, CDR2 SMNVEV (reference sequence). This CDR3 spans 13 amino acids. V was trimmed by 0 bases and J by 5 bases, leaving 7 bases between them.

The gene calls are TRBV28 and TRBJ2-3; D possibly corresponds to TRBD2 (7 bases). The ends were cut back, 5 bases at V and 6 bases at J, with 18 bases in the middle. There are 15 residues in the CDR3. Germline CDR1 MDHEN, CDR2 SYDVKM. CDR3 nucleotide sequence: TGTGCCAGCAGTCTCCGCTGGGGGGGCGGGGATACGCAGTATTTT. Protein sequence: CASSLRWGGGDTQYF.

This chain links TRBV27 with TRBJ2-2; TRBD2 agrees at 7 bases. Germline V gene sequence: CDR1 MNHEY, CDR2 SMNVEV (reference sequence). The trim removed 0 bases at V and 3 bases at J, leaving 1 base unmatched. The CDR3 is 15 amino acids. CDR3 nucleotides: TGTGCCAGCAGTTTATCGGGGGGGGACACCGGGGAGCTGTTTTTT. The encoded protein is CASSLSGGDTGELFF.

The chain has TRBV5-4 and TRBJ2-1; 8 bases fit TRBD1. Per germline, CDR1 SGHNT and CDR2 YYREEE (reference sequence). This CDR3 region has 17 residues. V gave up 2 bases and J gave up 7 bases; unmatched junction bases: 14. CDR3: CASSLGAGGGIRNEQFF. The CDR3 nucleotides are TGTGCCAGCAGCTTAGGGGCAGGGGGCGGAATCAGGAATGAGCAGTTCTTC.

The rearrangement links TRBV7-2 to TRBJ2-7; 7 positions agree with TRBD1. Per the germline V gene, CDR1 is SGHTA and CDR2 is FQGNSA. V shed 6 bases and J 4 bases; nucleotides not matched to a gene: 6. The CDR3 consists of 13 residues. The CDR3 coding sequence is TGTGCCAGCAGTCGCGACAGGGAATACGAGCAGTACTTC. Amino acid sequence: CASSRDREYEQYF.

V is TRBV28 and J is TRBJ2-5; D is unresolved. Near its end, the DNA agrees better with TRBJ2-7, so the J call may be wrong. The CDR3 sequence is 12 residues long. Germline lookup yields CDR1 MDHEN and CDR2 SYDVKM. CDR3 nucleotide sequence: TGTGCCAGCAGCCTGTTGAGGTACGAGCAGTACTTC. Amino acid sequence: CASSLLRYEQYF.

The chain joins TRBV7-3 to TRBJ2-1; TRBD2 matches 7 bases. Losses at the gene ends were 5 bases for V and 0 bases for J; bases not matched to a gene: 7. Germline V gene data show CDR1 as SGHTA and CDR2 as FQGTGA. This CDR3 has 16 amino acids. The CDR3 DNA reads TGTGCCAGCAGCCCTCCGGAGCGGGGCTCCTACAATGAGCAGTTCTTC. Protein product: CASSPPERGSYNEQFF.

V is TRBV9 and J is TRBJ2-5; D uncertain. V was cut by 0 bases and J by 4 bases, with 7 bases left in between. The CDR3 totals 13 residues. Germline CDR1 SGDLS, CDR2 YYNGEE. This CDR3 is CASSVAPVETQYF. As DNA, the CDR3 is TGTGCCAGCAGCGTAGCCCCTGTAGAGACCCAGTACTTC.

The CDR3 nucleotides read TGTGCCAGCAGGATTAGACAGGGGGGCTACGAGCAGTACTTC. Translated: CASRIRQGGYEQYF. The chain is built from TRBV6-5 and TRBJ2-7, with 9 bases that match TRBD1. Germline V gives CDR1 MNHEY, CDR2 SVGAGI. The ends lost 6 bases at V and 3 bases at J; junction bases unmatched: 6. The CDR3 spans 14 residues.

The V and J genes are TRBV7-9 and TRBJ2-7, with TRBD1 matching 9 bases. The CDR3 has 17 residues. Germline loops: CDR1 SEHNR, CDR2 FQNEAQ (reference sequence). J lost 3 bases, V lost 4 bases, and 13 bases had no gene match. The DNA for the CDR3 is TGTGCCAGCAGCTCCTCCCCAGGGACAGGGAGGAACTACGAGCAGTACTTC. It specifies CASSSSPGTGRNYEQYF.

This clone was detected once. Here the CDR3 DNA reads TGCAGCGCCGCCGAGGACAGGGACTATGGCTACACCTTC. This codes for CSAAEDRDYGYTF. The chain couples TRBV29-1 to TRBJ1-2; TRBD1 matches 8 bases. The CDR3 sequence is 13 residues long. Per the germline V gene, CDR1 is SQVTM and CDR2 is ANQGSEA. V gave up 7 bases and J gave up 3 bases; unmatched junction bases: 7.